This TCR beta chain was observed in a study of blood T cell repertoires in COVID-19. At the level of the study: Italy, Spain and the United States were the sources of the convalescent and acute COVID-19 samples. Sample material is recorded as cDNA or gDNA derived from T cells, B-cell-depleted T cells, or PBMCs.

The junction had 14 bases not matched to a gene; V was cut back by 2 bases and J by 6 bases. The CDR3 consists of 18 residues. In germline, CDR1 is SGHRS, CDR2 YFSETQ. In the authors' workflow: Amplification from reference gene primers served as the basis for estimated nucleated cell counts. Data came from immunoSEQ multiplex PCR; TCRdb stores just in-frame clones and leaves some out. V, J and clone size were drawn from that table, and D and trimming were deduced from the DNA. Of more than 150,000 clones in the sample, roughly 79% were seen once. The sequence was collected from a woman in her 70s with acute or convalescent COVID-19. Material for sequencing was peripheral blood. This chain connects TRBV5-1 to TRBJ2-1; 10 bases line up with TRBD2. This CDR3 reads CASSFGLAGVGRGNEQFF. In nucleotides, the CDR3 is TGCGCCAGCAGCTTCGGGCTAGCGGGAGTAGGCCGAGGCAATGAGCAGTTCTTC.